This note documents a single T cell receptor (beta chain) sequence. The V gene lost 12 bases and the J gene lost 1 base, with 14 bases spanning the gap. The CDR3 loop spans 14 amino acids. Germline lookup yields CDR1 KGHDR and CDR2 SFDVKD. The sample originates from a study of Graves' ophthalmopathy and Graves' hyperthyroidism. Using RNA transcripts, the TCR beta CDR3 regions were amplified. An opening RT-PCR round employed HTBI primers and preceded a second-round multiplex PCR. Each CDR3 protein is one row after TCRdb ran MiXCR on the multiplex PCR reads. This sample has about 500,000 distinct CDR3 sequences, with about two fifths found just once. Clinicians made diagnoses from clinical symptoms, serum thyroxine, TRAb, thyroid ultrasound and orbital computed tomography.

This rearrangement joins TRBV24-1 to TRBJ2-2; tentative D call: TRBD2 (5 bases). Specimen: peripheral blood or thyroid tissue (not recorded which). This clonotype was obtained from an adult man with Graves' hyperthyroidism. CDR3 nucleotides: TGTGCCCCAGAGGCGGGTGGGAACACCGGGGAGCTGTTTTTT. It is translated as CAPEAGGNTGELFF.